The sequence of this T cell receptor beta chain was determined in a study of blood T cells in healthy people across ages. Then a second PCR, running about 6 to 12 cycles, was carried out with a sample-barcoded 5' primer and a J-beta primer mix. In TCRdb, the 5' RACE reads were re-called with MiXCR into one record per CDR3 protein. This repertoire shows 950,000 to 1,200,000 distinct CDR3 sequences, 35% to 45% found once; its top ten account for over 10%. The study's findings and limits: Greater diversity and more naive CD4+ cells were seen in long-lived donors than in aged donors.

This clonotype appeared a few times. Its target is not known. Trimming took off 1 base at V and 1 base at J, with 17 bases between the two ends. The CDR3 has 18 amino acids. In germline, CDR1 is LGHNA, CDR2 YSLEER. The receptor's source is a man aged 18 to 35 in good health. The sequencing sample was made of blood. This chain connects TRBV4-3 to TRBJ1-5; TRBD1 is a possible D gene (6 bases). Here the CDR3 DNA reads TGCGCCAGCAGCCAAGGGGGAGCCAGGGGTTACAGCAATCAGCCCCAGCATTTT. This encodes CASSQGGARGYSNQPQHF.